The 19 T cell receptor beta chains below all came from one sample that was sequenced in a study of blood T cell repertoires in COVID-19. The assay was immunoSEQ multiplex PCR, and TCRdb's table has in-frame clones only and misses some. The sample shows 130,000 or so clones, roughly 80% of them seen only once. The sequencing input was peripheral blood. Receptors originate from a man aged 50-59 years with acute or convalescent COVID-19.

The rearrangement links TRBV6-6 to TRBJ2-2; 7 positions agree with TRBD1. Germline V CDR1 and CDR2: MNHNY, SVGAGI (reference sequence). The CDR3 has 16 residues. V was clipped by 6 bases and J by 0 bases; unmatched bases: 7. CDR3 bases: TGTGCCAGCAGACCCTCCGGGACAGCGAACACCGGGGAGCTGTTTTTT. Protein sequence: CASRPSGTANTGELFF.

The CDR3 protein is CASSSSGTSIHEQYV. The CDR3 nucleotides read TGTGCCAGCAGTAGCTCCGGGACTAGCATCCACGAGCAGTACGTC. V is TRBV28 and J is TRBJ2-7; 9 bases are shared with TRBD2. The CDR3 totals 15 residues. Germline values: CDR1 MDHEN, CDR2 SYDVKM. The J segment lost 5 bases and the V segment lost 5 bases, leaving 10 bases of the junction unmatched.

This clone appeared once. CDR3 bases: TGTGCCAGCACCCCCCCCAACAGAGCGAACACCGGGGAGCTGTTTTTT. Protein: CASTPPNRANTGELFF. J is TRBJ2-2 and V is TRBV11-2, with D unresolved. Germline assignment: CDR1 SGHAT and CDR2 FQNNGV. The CDR3 has 16 amino acids. Deletions cut 7 bases from V and 0 bases from J, with 15 bases between.

The chain links TRBV12-3 or TRBV12-4 to TRBJ1-1; the D is unclear. V lost 6 bases, J lost 4 bases, and 12 bases lay in between. This CDR3 contains 13 residues. Written as DNA, the CDR3 is TGTGCCAGCAGCCGGTCCGGTCCCACTGAAGCTTTCTTT. Encoded protein: CASSRSGPTEAFF.

This rearrangement joins TRBV28 to TRBJ1-2; 11 bases are a match to TRBD1. This CDR3 contains 16 residues. Germline-derived CDR1 and CDR2 are MDHEN and SYDVKM. J was trimmed by 6 bases and V by 2 bases; bases with no gene match: 8. CDR3: CASSLPGPGQGDGYTF. Written as DNA, the CDR3 is TGTGCCAGCAGTTTACCGGGACCGGGACAGGGGGATGGCTACACCTTC.

The genes are TRBV10-2 and TRBJ2-1, with 11 nucleotides matching TRBD2. CDR1 and CDR2 (germline): WSHSY, SAAADI. Trimming at V came to 2 bases and at J to 9 bases, leaving 6 bases not matched to a gene. CDR3 length: 15 amino acids. The CDR3 DNA reads TGCGCCAGCAGTGAGGTAGCGGGGGGGCCGCTTGAGCAGTTCTTC. Protein product: CASSEVAGGPLEQFF.

This clone appeared a few times. This chain joins TRBV3-1 (or the pseudogene TRBV3-2) and TRBJ2-1; 9 positions match TRBD2. This CDR3 region has 16 residues. Germline-derived CDR1 and CDR2 are LGHDT and YNNKEL (reference sequence). The V segment lost 1 base and the J segment 8 bases; nucleotides outside the gene matches: 9. The CDR3 sequence: CASSQGRLAGRDEQFF. DNA of the CDR3: TGTGCCAGCAGCCAAGGGCGGCTAGCGGGGCGGGATGAGCAGTTCTTC.

The chain combines TRBV7-9 with TRBJ2-7; TRBD2 aligns across 7 bases. The germline V gene has CDR1 SEHNR and CDR2 FQNEAQ (reference sequence). Trimming took 2 bases from V and 2 from J; bases not matched to a gene: 9. This CDR3 region has 16 residues. In DNA form, the CDR3 reads TGTGCCAGCAGCTTATTATTTCCGGGGACTACCTACGAGCAGTACTTC. Its translation is CASSLLFPGTTYEQYF.

The chain employs TRBV2 and TRBJ2-1; D perhaps matches TRBD2 (6 bases). The CDR3 runs to 12 residues. V was cut by 10 bases and J by 4 bases, with 11 bases left in between. Germline-derived CDR1 and CDR2 are SNHLY and FYNNEI. The CDR3 DNA is TGTGCCACGGGACTGGAGTACAATGAGCAGTTCTTC. Translation gives CATGLEYNEQFF.

The V call is TRBV3-1 (or the pseudogene TRBV3-2), the J call TRBJ1-1, with TRBD1 identical over 8 bases. This CDR3 is built from 14 residues. Trimming cost V 6 bases and J 0 bases; bases outside gene matches: 3. The germline V gene encodes CDR1 LGHDT and CDR2 YNNKEL (reference sequence). The CDR3 protein is CASRGTGMNTEAFF. CDR3 nucleotide sequence: TGTGCCAGCAGGGGGACAGGCATGAACACTGAAGCTTTCTTT.

In nucleotides, the CDR3 is TGTGCCAGCAATGTCATGAACACTGAAGCTTTCTTT. This encodes CASNVMNTEAFF. The V and J genes are TRBV6-5 and TRBJ1-1; D is uncertain. The germline CDR1 and CDR2 sequences are MNHEY and SVGAGI. V shed 7 bases and J shed 0 bases, with 6 bases lying between them. This CDR3 has 12 amino acids.

The rearrangement uses TRBV30 and TRBJ1-5; tentatively, D is TRBD1 (5 bases). This CDR3 comprises 16 residues. With 3 bases removed from V and 7 bases from J, the gap between germline ends came to 22 bases. The germline V gene has CDR1 GTSNPN and CDR2 SVGIG (reference sequence). The CDR3 spells CAWRSKLGAGFQPQHF. The DNA of the CDR3 is TGTGCCTGGAGATCGAAGTTAGGGGCAGGGTTCCAGCCCCAGCATTTT.

V and J are TRBV27 and TRBJ2-1, with 13 nucleotides matching TRBD2. Unmatched junction bases numbered 2, after V lost 5 bases and J lost 4 bases. There are 15 residues in the CDR3. Germline loops: CDR1 MNHEY, CDR2 SMNVEV (reference sequence). The CDR3, as DNA: TGTGCCAGCAGTAAACTAGCGGGGGGGTACAATGAGCAGTTCTTC. Amino acid sequence: CASSKLAGGYNEQFF.

V usage is TRBV7-9 and J usage is TRBJ1-2; D possibly corresponds to TRBD1 (5 bases). Germline CDR1 SEHNR, CDR2 FQNEAQ (reference sequence). The CDR3 length is 14 residues. V was trimmed by 1 base and J by 8 bases, leaving 14 bases between them. CDR3 in amino acids: CASSLVWWGDGYTF. CDR3 nucleotide sequence: TGTGCCAGCAGCTTAGTGTGGTGGGGGGACGGCTACACCTTC.

J is TRBJ2-5 and V is TRBV11-1, with D hard to call. The CDR3 length is 14 residues. The germline gives CDR1 SGHAT, CDR2 FQDESV (reference sequence). V dropped 5 bases and J dropped 2 bases, with 12 bases sitting between them. CDR3 sequence reads: CASSPFEVQETQYF. The CDR3 region has the DNA TGTGCCAGCAGCCCGTTCGAGGTTCAAGAGACCCAGTACTTC.

This chain connects TRBV15 to TRBJ2-2; 10 nucleotides line up with TRBD2. The V gene end was trimmed by 1 base and the J gene end by 7 bases; junction bases not matched to a gene: 9. In germline, CDR1 is LNHNV, CDR2 YYDKDF (reference sequence). The CDR3 has 17 amino acids. The CDR3 nucleotides read TGTGCCACCAGCAGAGGAGATCTAGCGGGGGTGTTCGGGGAGCTGTTTTTT. This translates into CATSRGDLAGVFGELFF.

V usage is TRBV5-4 and J usage is TRBJ2-3, with 7 positions matching TRBD1. Germline V gene data show CDR1 as SGHNT and CDR2 as YYREEE (reference sequence). The V and J ends lost 7 bases and 9 bases, in that order; junction bases with no gene match: 11. The CDR3 consists of 13 residues. CDR3 protein: CASARLPGQTQYF. The CDR3 DNA follows: TGTGCCAGCGCTCGTCTCCCGGGACAGACGCAGTATTTT.

The rearrangement joins TRBV6-4 to TRBJ1-2; D is possibly TRBD1 (5 bases). The CDR3 has 15 residues. The V end lost 4 bases, the J end lost 0 bases, and 12 bases lay between the germline ends. Germline V gene sequence: CDR1 MRHNA, CDR2 SNTAGT. CDR3 DNA sequence: TGTGCCAGCAGTGTCTCGGGGGGGTCTAACTATGGCTACACCTTC. As protein: CASSVSGGSNYGYTF.

The chain is built from TRBV7-2 and TRBJ2-6; D unresolved. The length of the CDR3 is 16 residues. V shed 2 bases and J shed 2 bases, with 10 bases lying between them. Germline assignment: CDR1 SGHTA and CDR2 FQGNSA. CDR3 nucleotide sequence: TGTGCCAGCAGCTTATCCGCGGCAGCTGGGGCCAACGTCCTGACTTTC. This sequence encodes CASSLSAAAGANVLTF. The full variable domain, rest sourced from reference TRBV7-2 and TRBJ2-6, is GAGVSQSPSNKVTEKGKDVELRCDPISGHTALYWYRQSLGQGLEFLIYFQGNSAPDKSGLPSDRFSAERTGGSVSTLTIQRTQQEDSAVYLCASSLSAAAGANVLTFGAGSRLTVL.